A single sample gave rise to the 21 T cell receptor beta chains below, sequenced in a study of CD8+ T cells in alopecia areata. cDNA prepared by RNA extraction and subsequent reverse transcription served as the template for sequencing. Method: immunoSEQ multiplex PCR; TCRdb's copy keeps in-frame clones and lacks some. The table shows under 150,000 clones, with around 48% occurring only once. The sequenced material came from NKG2D-low CD8+ T cells sorted from blood. These receptors were taken from a human donor with alopecia areata.

J is TRBJ1-2 and V is TRBV29-1, with D hard to call. CDR3 size: 13 residues. Germline-derived CDR1 and CDR2 are SQVTM and ANQGSEA. V was cut by 3 bases and J by 2 bases, with 10 bases left in between. CDR3 sequence reads: CSVDFGGNYGYTF. In DNA form, the CDR3 reads TGCAGCGTTGACTTTGGCGGGAACTATGGCTACACCTTC.

This clone was picked up a small number of times. The identical CDR3 is also encoded by other nucleotide sequences in the sample. The chain links TRBV29-1 to TRBJ1-1; TRBD1 might be the D (5 bases). The germline gives CDR1 SQVTM, CDR2 ANQGSEA. The CDR3 has 12 residues. Trimming pared 7 bases from V and 0 bases from J, leaving 9 bases between. The CDR3: CSGRGMNTEAFF. In DNA, the CDR3 is TGCAGCGGTCGGGGGATGAACACTGAAGCTTTCTTT.

In regard to this clone: Different DNA sequences within this sample yield the same CDR3. This sequence joins TRBV9 and TRBJ2-5; D call uncertain. This CDR3 has 12 residues. Looked up from germline, CDR1 is SGDLS and CDR2 is YYNGEE. V lost 0 bases, J lost 4 bases, and 4 bases lay in between. In DNA form, the CDR3 reads TGTGCCAGCAGCGTAGAAGGAGAGACCCAGTACTTC. This codes for CASSVEGETQYF.

The table lists this clone with a count of one. The gene calls are TRBV27 and TRBJ1-5; 7 bases are a match to TRBD1. The CDR3 is 15 amino acids. The V gene's germline CDR1 is MNHEY and CDR2 SMNVEV (reference sequence). With 6 bases clipped from V and 0 bases from J, the junction kept 5 bases outside the gene matches. In DNA, the CDR3 is TGTGCCAGCAGCCCGGGACAGCTTAGCAATCAGCCCCAGCATTTT. Translated: CASSPGQLSNQPQHF.

This clone was observed a handful of times. The chain uses TRBV29-1 and TRBJ1-3; TRBD1 is a possible D gene (6 bases). The length of the CDR3 is 13 residues. Germline values: CDR1 SQVTM, CDR2 ANQGSEA. Deletions cut 6 bases from V and 4 bases from J, with 13 bases between. The CDR3 sequence is CSVADRSGNTIYF. The CDR3 nucleotides are TGCAGCGTGGCTGACAGGTCCGGAAACACCATATATTTT.

The CDR3 sequence is CASSLGGGQGDTQYF. In DNA, the CDR3 is TGCGCCAGCAGCTTGGGTGGAGGACAAGGAGATACGCAGTATTTT. The V gene is TRBV5-1, the J gene TRBJ2-3; perhaps D is TRBD1 or TRBD2 (5 bases each). Germline CDR1 and CDR2: SGHRS and YFSETQ. The germline V and J ends were trimmed by 0 bases and 5 bases, with 13 bases remaining between them. CDR3 size: 15 residues.

This sequence joins TRBV4-2 and TRBJ2-3; possible D gene TRBD1, 6 bases. This CDR3 has 14 residues. Germline-derived CDR1 and CDR2 are LGHNA and YNFKEQ. V dropped 1 base and J dropped 5 bases, with 10 bases sitting between them. DNA for the CDR3: TGTGCCAGCAGCCAAGGGAACAGGGAAGATACGCAGTATTTT. Encoded protein: CASSQGNREDTQYF.

This clone has just a few counts. The chain recombines TRBV29-1 with TRBJ2-7; 8 bases are shared with TRBD1. This CDR3 region has 17 residues. Looked up from germline, CDR1 is SQVTM and CDR2 is ANQGSEA. J was trimmed by 3 bases and V by 0 bases; bases with no gene match: 13. The CDR3 nucleotides read TGCAGCGTTGAAGATAGAGTGACAGGACAGGGCCTCTACGAGCAGTACTTC. It codes for CSVEDRVTGQGLYEQYF.

V is TRBV30 and J is TRBJ2-2, with TRBD2 matching over 7 bases. This CDR3 comprises 14 residues. J gave up 6 bases and V 8 bases, and 12 bases lay outside the gene matches. CDR1 and CDR2 (germline): GTSNPN, SVGIG (reference sequence). CDR3 loop: CAGGGGSDSGELFF. DNA of the CDR3: TGTGCCGGTGGAGGCGGGAGTGACTCCGGGGAGCTGTTTTTT.

V gene TRBV29-1 combines with J gene TRBJ2-5; no firm D call. Trimming pared 3 bases from V and 5 bases from J, leaving 13 bases between. This CDR3 spans 13 amino acids. Germline V CDR1 and CDR2: SQVTM, ANQGSEA. The CDR3 protein is CSVDTYAGETQYF. The CDR3 region has the DNA TGCAGCGTTGATACCTACGCCGGGGAGACCCAGTACTTC.

This clone was observed a few times. The rearrangement uses TRBV28 and TRBJ2-3, with D unclear. Germline V gene sequence: CDR1 MDHEN, CDR2 SYDVKM. CDR3 length: 12 residues. V lost 6 bases, J lost 8 bases, and 12 bases lay in between. CDR3: CASSPLEFTQYF. DNA for the CDR3: TGTGCCAGCAGCCCATTGGAGTTTACGCAGTATTTT.

The sample holds a few counts of this clone. An end of the junction differs from the germline gene, which may be a read error. This chain connects TRBV29-1 to TRBJ2-1; D is undetermined. The CDR3 covers 12 residues. Germline values: CDR1 SQVTM, CDR2 ANQGSEA. The CDR3 protein is CSVPAPRTACIF. In nucleotides, the CDR3 is TGCAGCGTTCCCGCTCCGAGGACCGCGTGCATCTTC.

The chain uses TRBV2 and TRBJ2-3, with 8 bases aligning to TRBD1. This CDR3 is 15 amino acids long. The J segment lost 1 base and the V segment lost 4 bases, leaving 4 bases of the junction unmatched. Per the germline V gene, CDR1 is SNHLY and CDR2 is FYNNEI. The CDR3 nucleotides read TGTGCCAGCAGTGTGGAGACAGGGGGCACAGATACGCAGTATTTT. Amino acid sequence: CASSVETGGTDTQYF.

The chain combines TRBV6-5 with TRBJ2-1; the match to TRBD2 covers 7 bases. The V segment lost 3 bases and the J segment 7 bases; nucleotides outside the gene matches: 6. Germline-derived CDR1 and CDR2 are MNHEY and SVGAGI. The CDR3 has 14 amino acids. The CDR3: CASSYTGGGNEQFF. As DNA, the CDR3 is TGTGCCAGCAGTTATACCGGGGGAGGGAATGAGCAGTTCTTC.

The J gene is TRBJ2-5, the V gene TRBV7-9, with a tentative D call TRBD2 (5 bases). CDR3 length: 13 amino acids. V lost 5 bases and J 1 base, leaving 8 bases between the germline ends. Germline CDR1 reads SEHNR; CDR2 reads FQNEAQ (reference sequence). The DNA of the CDR3 is TGTGCCAGCAGCCGGACTTTCCAAGAGACCCAGTACTTC. Its translation is CASSRTFQETQYF.

The V and J genes are TRBV15 and TRBJ2-5; 16 bases are shared with TRBD2. With 1 base clipped from V and 0 bases from J, the junction kept 11 bases outside the gene matches. Looked up from germline, CDR1 is LNHNV and CDR2 is YYDKDF (reference sequence). This CDR3 contains 21 residues. The CDR3 DNA is TGTGCCACCAGCAGAGGCCTTGGGACTAGCGGGAGGGAACCCTACCAAGAGACCCAGTACTTC. Protein: CATSRGLGTSGREPYQETQYF. The whole variable domain, filled in from reference TRBV15 and TRBJ2-5, reads DAMVIQNPRYQVTQFGKPVTLSCSQTLNHNVMYWYQQKSSQAPKLLFHYYDKDFNNEADTPDNFQSRRPNTSFCFLDIRSPGLGDTAMYLCATSRGLGTSGREPYQETQYFGPGTRLLVL.

CDR3 bases: TGCGCCAGCAGCCTAAACCAGGGTGGCTTCTCCGAGCAGTACTTC. It specifies CASSLNQGGFSEQYF. V is TRBV4-3 and J is TRBJ2-7; D perhaps matches TRBD1 (5 bases). Per the germline V gene, CDR1 is LGHNA and CDR2 is YSLEER. Between the trimmed V and J ends, which lost 4 bases and 6 bases, there was a span of 19 bases. This CDR3 comprises 15 residues.

With respect to this clone: In the same sample, other DNA sequences code for this CDR3. The rearrangement links TRBV30 to TRBJ2-7; 7 bases agree with TRBD1. This CDR3 has 12 residues. The J segment lost 3 bases and the V segment lost 1 base, leaving 0 bases of the junction unmatched. In germline, CDR1 is GTSNPN, CDR2 SVGIG (reference sequence). CDR3 DNA sequence: TGTGCCTGGAGTGGGGACAGCTACGAGCAGTACTTC. Translated, it gives CAWSGDSYEQYF.

The V gene is TRBV11-2, the J gene TRBJ2-7; D not certain. The CDR3 contains 12 residues. Deletions cut 4 bases from V and 5 bases from J, with 9 bases between. CDR1 and CDR2 from the germline V gene are SGHAT and FQNNGV. This chain's CDR3 is CASSSERHEQYF. The CDR3 DNA follows: TGTGCCAGCAGCTCAGAGCGTCACGAGCAGTACTTC.

This chain joins TRBV4-3 and TRBJ2-7, with D maybe TRBD1 (6 bases). CDR3 size: 16 residues. The V end lost 1 base, the J end lost 3 bases, and 16 bases lay between the germline ends. Germline loops: CDR1 LGHNA, CDR2 YSLEER. The CDR3 region is CASSQGGPDSVYEQYF. As DNA, the CDR3 is TGCGCCAGCAGCCAAGGGGGCCCGGACAGTGTCTACGAGCAGTACTTC.

This clone was counted only a few times. This chain joins TRBV7-9 and TRBJ1-1; unclear D gene. Germline assignment: CDR1 SEHNR and CDR2 FQNEAQ (reference sequence). V shed 1 base and J shed 5 bases, with 11 bases lying between them. This CDR3 contains 14 residues. CDR3 in DNA: TGTGCCAGCAGCTTAGACGAGGCGTGGACTGAAGCTTTCTTT. Its translation: CASSLDEAWTEAFF.